The 14 T cell receptor beta chains given below trace back to one sample, sequenced in a study of CD8 T cells in Susac syndrome. RNA amounts of about 0.5 to 1 ug underwent reverse transcription with random hexamers. TCRdb reprocessed the immunoSEQ multiplex PCR reads via MiXCR and lists one record per CDR3 protein. This sample has fewer than 200,000 distinct CDR3 sequences; 94% occur once, and the top ten carry more than 0.095%. Sample: CD4+ T cells from PBMCs. These receptors were taken from a human donor with Susac syndrome.

The chain combines TRBV6-2 or TRBV6-3 with TRBJ2-7; 9 nucleotides align to TRBD1. After removal of 5 bases from V and 5 bases from J, the junction contained 7 bases not matched to a gene. The CDR3 is made up of 14 amino acids. Per the germline V gene, CDR1 is MNHEY and CDR2 is SVGEGT. CDR3: CASSPRQGGNEQYF. The CDR3 DNA reads TGTGCCAGCAGTCCCAGACAGGGGGGCAACGAGCAGTACTTC.

The V and J genes are TRBV11-2 and TRBJ2-3; perhaps TRBD2 as D (7 bases). Trimming shortened V by 1 base and J by 4 bases, and 15 bases separated the two germline ends. The CDR3 is 16 amino acids. Germline V gene data show CDR1 as SGHAT and CDR2 as FQNNGV. In nucleotides, the CDR3 is TGTGCCAGCAGCTTAGCGGGGGGCTCCGTTTCAGATACGCAGTATTTT. Its translation is CASSLAGGSVSDTQYF.

The chain uses TRBV5-6 and TRBJ1-5; no definite D call. Germline CDR1 and CDR2: SGHDT and YYEEEE. The germline V and J ends were trimmed by 1 base and 2 bases, with 10 bases remaining between them. The CDR3 extends over 15 amino acids. The CDR3 sequence is CASSLTLEGNQPQHF. The DNA for the CDR3 is TGTGCCAGCAGCTTGACGTTGGAGGGCAATCAGCCCCAGCATTTT.

The chain has TRBV3-1 and TRBJ2-1, with D perhaps TRBD1 (6 bases). CDR3 size: 14 residues. The germline CDR1 and CDR2 sequences are LGHDT and YNNKEL (reference sequence). The germline V and J ends were trimmed by 0 bases and 8 bases, with 11 bases remaining between them. CDR3 coding DNA: TGTGCCAGCAGCCAAGATACGTGGACAGATGAGCAGTTCTTC. Protein product: CASSQDTWTDEQFF.

This chain connects TRBV29-1 to TRBJ2-1; D call uncertain. The CDR3 is made up of 15 amino acids. CDR1 is SQVTM, CDR2 ANQGSEA, per germline. With 3 bases removed from V and 0 bases from J, the gap between germline ends came to 12 bases. CDR3 region: CSVDILMSSYNEQFF. CDR3 coding DNA: TGCAGCGTTGATATCCTCATGAGCTCCTACAATGAGCAGTTCTTC.

The V and J genes are TRBV2 and TRBJ1-1; no clear D. The length of the CDR3 is 14 residues. The ends were cut back, 3 bases at V and 3 bases at J, with 11 bases in the middle. Germline V gives CDR1 SNHLY, CDR2 FYNNEI. The CDR3 coding sequence is TGTGCCAGCAGTGACTGGGGAGAGGACACTGAAGCTTTCTTT. Translating it yields CASSDWGEDTEAFF.

This clonotype occurred once. The rearrangement links TRBV9 to TRBJ1-2, with TRBD1 identical over 9 bases. The length of the CDR3 is 15 residues. Trimming cost V 0 bases and J 4 bases; bases outside gene matches: 4. Germline CDR1 reads SGDLS; CDR2 reads YYNGEE. The CDR3 nucleotides read TGTGCCAGCAGCGTAGAGGGACAGGGTATCTATGGCTACACCTTC. The encoded protein is CASSVEGQGIYGYTF.

The V gene is TRBV6-1, the J gene TRBJ2-5; D remains ambiguous. Germline V lookup: CDR1 MNHNS, CDR2 SASEGT. Trimming removed 1 base from V and 4 bases from J, with 13 bases in between. CDR3 length: 15 amino acids. CDR3 nucleotides: TGTGCCAGCAGTGAAGAGAATACCTGGGGAGAGACCCAGTACTTC. This translates into CASSEENTWGETQYF.

This chain uses TRBV3-1 with TRBJ1-2; TRBD1 might be the D (6 bases). The V and J ends lost 0 bases and 7 bases respectively, with 12 bases between them. The CDR3 extends over 14 amino acids. The germline gives CDR1 LGHDT, CDR2 YNNKEL (reference sequence). The CDR3 loop reads CASSQDRRGFGYTF. The CDR3 region has the DNA TGTGCCAGCAGCCAAGATCGGAGGGGGTTTGGCTACACCTTC.

The V gene is TRBV2, the J gene TRBJ2-5, with 12 bases matching TRBD2. Per germline, CDR1 SNHLY and CDR2 FYNNEI. This CDR3 region has 15 residues. The V segment lost 6 bases and the J segment 1 base; nucleotides outside the gene matches: 3. For the CDR3, the DNA is TGTGCCAGCAGCGCGACTAGCGGGGGCCAAGAGACCCAGTACTTC. Translating gives CASSATSGGQETQYF.

This clonotype has a single count. The V gene is TRBV20-1, the J gene TRBJ2-5, with D possibly matching TRBD2 (5 bases). Looked up from germline, CDR1 is DFQATT and CDR2 is SNEGSKA (reference sequence). The CDR3 has 13 residues. V lost 5 bases and J 1 base, leaving 11 bases between the germline ends. CDR3 amino acids: CSAFSRGQETQYF. The CDR3, as DNA: TGCAGTGCTTTTAGTCGGGGCCAAGAGACCCAGTACTTC.

The chain carries TRBV6-6 and TRBJ1-5, with D perhaps matching TRBD1 (5 bases). Germline V gene sequence: CDR1 MNHNY, CDR2 SVGAGI (reference sequence). Trimming removed 7 bases at V and 1 base at J, with 8 bases between. The CDR3 runs 13 residues. CDR3 protein: CASTRVSNQPQHF. CDR3 DNA: TGTGCCAGCACCAGGGTGAGCAATCAGCCCCAGCATTTT.

J is TRBJ1-4 and V is TRBV10-3, with TRBD1 matching 9 bases. This CDR3 spans 16 amino acids. Per the germline V gene, CDR1 is ENHRY and CDR2 is SYGVKD. Germline trimming cut 3 bases from V and 2 bases from J; bases unmatched to any gene: 4. Written as DNA, the CDR3 is TGTGCCATCAGTGAAGACAGGGGGAGTACTAATGAAAAACTGTTTTTT. It is translated as CAISEDRGSTNEKLFF.

A single count supports this clonotype. The chain couples TRBV2 to TRBJ1-2, with D possibly TRBD1 on 5 matching bases. The germline V gene has CDR1 SNHLY and CDR2 FYNNEI. Trimming took off 6 bases at V and 8 bases at J, with 10 bases between the two ends. CDR3 length: 11 amino acids. CDR3 in amino acids: CASSREGGYTF. CDR3 DNA: TGTGCCAGCAGCAGGGAGGGAGGCTACACCTTC.